This T cell receptor (beta chain) was obtained from a study of graft-versus-host responses after intestinal transplantation. Notes on the study in general: GvH clones were found in recipient marrow; some appeared first in ileum or blood. Declining HvG levels early post-transplant were linked to peak circulating GvH clone levels.

Concerning this clone: Its antigen is as yet unknown.

Libraries were prepared by immunoSEQ multiplex PCR; TCRdb keeps only in-frame clonotypes and omits some of them. Of tens of thousands of clones listed, approximately 94% were seen once; the top ten hold about 0.49%. The sequencing used PBMCs, collected 156 days after intestinal transplant. This TCR came from a human patient who received an intestinal transplant, so some T cells may come from the graft donor.

The CDR3 loop is CASSISVGPRIGYEQYF. CDR3 sequence (DNA): TGTGCCAGTAGTATTTCCGTCGGGCCTCGTATAGGATACGAGCAGTACTTC. The chain recombines TRBV19 with TRBJ2-7; D ambiguous. The CDR3 totals 17 residues. With 3 bases removed from V and 4 bases from J, the gap between germline ends came to 22 bases. CDR1 is LNHDA and CDR2 is SQIVND in the germline V gene (reference sequence).